These 22 T cell receptor beta chains share one sample of origin, sequenced in a study of graft-versus-host responses after intestinal transplantation. For these TCRs, the target antigens are not known. The repertoire was sequenced with immunoSEQ multiplex PCR; TCRdb's copy has only in-frame clones and lacks some. Of roughly 99,000 clones listed, 85% to 95% are singletons. Sequenced here: unstimulated CD8+ T cells sorted from spleen or lymph node cells, sampled before transplant. All receptors come from a human donor who was the organ donor for an intestinal transplant.

The chain joins TRBV7-9 to TRBJ1-1, with TRBD1 as a possible D gene (5 bases). Trimming stripped 2 bases from V and 1 base from J, with 14 bases between. Germline assignment: CDR1 SEHNR and CDR2 FQNEAQ (reference sequence). The CDR3 spans 16 residues. DNA for the CDR3: TGTGCCAGCAGCTTATCCCATCGGGGGAAGAACACTGAAGCTTTCTTT. Encoded protein: CASSLSHRGKNTEAFF.

The chain combines TRBV15 with TRBJ2-7, with unresolved D. The CDR3 totals 16 residues. V lost 0 bases to trimming and J lost 2 bases, with 14 bases between them. Per the germline V gene, CDR1 is LNHNV and CDR2 is YYDKDF (reference sequence). The CDR3 region has the DNA TGTGCCACCAGCAGAGATTCTGCGGTAACACCCTACGAGCAGTACTTC. This gives the protein CATSRDSAVTPYEQYF.

The V gene is TRBV5-1, the J gene TRBJ2-7; unclear D gene. CDR3 length: 13 residues. V was cut by 3 bases and J by 2 bases, with 9 bases left in between. Germline assignment: CDR1 SGHRS and CDR2 YFSETQ. CDR3 DNA: TGCGCCAGCAGCTGGGCGCAGGCCTACGAGCAGTACTTC. This encodes CASSWAQAYEQYF.

This chain joins TRBV4-1 and TRBJ2-7, with 12 bases lining up with TRBD2. Per the germline V gene, CDR1 is MGHRA and CDR2 is YSYEKL. The length of the CDR3 is 16 residues. Trimming removed 4 bases from V and 4 bases from J; junction bases left unmatched: 8. CDR3: CASSLRLAGDGYEQYF. CDR3 nucleotide sequence: TGCGCCAGCAGCCTCCGACTAGCGGGGGACGGATACGAGCAGTACTTC.

The chain combines TRBV6-1 with TRBJ1-2, with no clear D. Germline CDR1 and CDR2: MNHNS and SASEGT. V lost 6 bases to trimming and J lost 7 bases, with 9 bases between them. The length of the CDR3 is 11 residues. CDR3 nucleotide sequence: TGTGCCAGCAGATCGGAGGGTGGCTACACCTTC. As protein: CASRSEGGYTF.

This sequence joins TRBV27 and TRBJ2-5; 10 bases are a match to TRBD2. The germline V gene encodes CDR1 MNHEY and CDR2 SMNVEV (reference sequence). J gave up 2 bases and V 3 bases, and 6 bases lay outside the gene matches. This CDR3 is built from 16 residues. This CDR3 reads CASSFQASGSQETQYF. CDR3 bases: TGTGCCAGCAGTTTCCAGGCTAGCGGGAGTCAAGAGACCCAGTACTTC.

This clone was seen more than once but under ten times. The chain employs TRBV5-1 and TRBJ1-1; D might be TRBD1 (5 bases). The CDR3 extends over 14 amino acids. CDR1 SGHRS and CDR2 YFSETQ come from the germline V gene. V gave up 7 bases and J gave up 4 bases, with 17 bases separating them. The CDR3 spells CASFLGGRSTEAFF. CDR3 nucleotides: TGCGCCAGCTTCCTTGGGGGGAGGTCCACTGAAGCTTTCTTT.

This chain uses TRBV30 with TRBJ2-7; TRBD1 is a possible D gene (5 bases). The V end lost 0 bases, the J end lost 3 bases, and 12 bases lay between the germline ends. This CDR3 spans 14 amino acids. Germline-derived CDR1 and CDR2 are GTSNPN and SVGIG (reference sequence). The CDR3 sequence: CAWSVSGRDYEQYF. DNA for the CDR3: TGTGCCTGGAGTGTATCGGGCAGGGACTACGAGCAGTACTTC. The full variable domain, rest sourced from reference TRBV30 and TRBJ2-7, is SQTIHQWPATLVQPVGSPLSLECTVEGTSNPNLYWYRQAAGRGLQLLFYSVGIGQISSEVPQNLSASRPQDRQFILSSKKLLLSDSGFYLCAWSVSGRDYEQYFGPGTRLTVT.

The chain couples TRBV7-9 to TRBJ2-7; D not certain. Germline loops: CDR1 SEHNR, CDR2 FQNEAQ (reference sequence). V lost 4 bases and J lost 3, with 16 bases in between. This CDR3 spans 15 amino acids. CDR3 region: CASSSYQSGYYEQYF. CDR3 coding DNA: TGTGCCAGCAGCTCATATCAATCAGGTTACTACGAGCAGTACTTC.

The V call is TRBV5-1, the J call TRBJ1-1, with D hard to call. The CDR3 is 13 residues long. Germline V gene lookup returns CDR1 SGHRS and CDR2 YFSETQ. V lost 2 bases and J 0 bases, leaving 5 bases between the germline ends. The chain's CDR3 is CASSFRVNTEAFF. Written as DNA, the CDR3 is TGCGCCAGCAGCTTCCGGGTGAACACTGAAGCTTTCTTT.

The chain couples TRBV5-5 to TRBJ1-2; TRBD1 aligns across 7 bases. Germline V CDR1 and CDR2: SGHKS, YYEKEE (reference sequence). This CDR3 has 14 residues. Trimming removed 5 bases from V and 5 bases from J; junction bases left unmatched: 9. The CDR3 DNA follows: TGTGCCAGCAGATCCCCCGGGACAGAATATGGCTACACCTTC. Encoded protein: CASRSPGTEYGYTF.

The rearrangement uses TRBV28 and TRBJ2-5, with 8 bases matching TRBD1. The germline gives CDR1 MDHEN, CDR2 SYDVKM. V lost 7 bases, J lost 5 bases, and 12 bases stayed unmatched. The CDR3 spans 15 residues. CDR3 loop: CASTLTTGEYETQYF. CDR3 sequence (DNA): TGTGCCAGCACCTTGACGACAGGGGAGTACGAGACCCAGTACTTC.

The chain has TRBV9 and TRBJ2-7; D may be TRBD2 (5 bases). The length of the CDR3 is 15 residues. Germline CDR1 SGDLS, CDR2 YYNGEE. V was clipped by 4 bases and J by 0 bases, with 14 bases between them. CDR3 residues: CASSPGERSSYEQYF. As DNA, the CDR3 is TGTGCCAGCAGCCCAGGCGAGCGGAGCTCCTACGAGCAGTACTTC.

The count of this clone is one. The CDR3 bases are TGTGCCAGCAGCGGGACAGGGGAAAACGAGCAGTACTTC. Amino acid sequence: CASSGTGENEQYF. The chain links TRBV28 to TRBJ2-7, with 10 bases aligning to TRBD1. V was clipped by 6 bases and J by 5 bases; unmatched bases: 4. Germline values: CDR1 MDHEN, CDR2 SYDVKM. CDR3 length: 13 residues.

This chain links TRBV7-9 with TRBJ1-4; the match to TRBD1 covers 12 bases. CDR3 length equals 17 residues. CDR1 SEHNR and CDR2 FQNEAQ come from the germline V gene (reference sequence). Losses at the gene ends were 3 bases for V and 6 bases for J; bases not matched to a gene: 8. The CDR3 spells CASSLGTGGLPDEKLFF. The CDR3 DNA sequence: TGTGCCAGCAGCTTGGGGACAGGGGGCCTTCCGGATGAAAAACTGTTTTTT.

The chain links TRBV4-1 to TRBJ1-4, with D hard to call. V was shortened by 5 bases and J by 6 bases, with 7 bases between the two germline ends. CDR1 and CDR2 from the germline V gene are MGHRA and YSYEKL. CDR3 length: 12 amino acids. The CDR3 region has the DNA TGCGCCAGCAGCGTAGATTATGAAAAACTGTTTTTT. Protein product: CASSVDYEKLFF.

This rearrangement joins TRBV7-6 to TRBJ2-2; the D is unclear. The CDR3 consists of 14 residues. Trimming removed 7 bases from V and 3 bases from J, with 12 bases in between. Per the germline V gene, CDR1 is SGHVS and CDR2 is FNYEAQ. The CDR3 reads CASTDAAYTGELFF. CDR3 DNA: TGTGCCAGCACAGACGCAGCGTACACCGGGGAGCTGTTTTTT. Full variable domain (remainder filled in from reference TRBV7-6 and TRBJ2-2): GAGVSQSPRYKVTKRGQDVALRCDPISGHVSLYWYRQALGQGPEFLTYFNYEAQQDKSGLPNDRFSAERPEGSISTLTIQRTEQRDSAMYRCASTDAAYTGELFFGEGSRLTVL.

The genes are TRBV27 and TRBJ1-2; tentatively, D is TRBD1 (6 bases). V was clipped by 3 bases and J by 8 bases, with 16 bases between them. Germline CDR1 MNHEY, CDR2 SMNVEV (reference sequence). The CDR3 sequence is 14 residues long. The CDR3 bases are TGTGCCAGCAGTTTGGGGGGGGGCTTAAGAGGCTACACCTTC. Amino acid sequence: CASSLGGGLRGYTF.

The rearrangement links TRBV28 to TRBJ2-5; 11 bases are shared with TRBD2. The CDR3 totals 14 residues. The V gene's germline CDR1 is MDHEN and CDR2 SYDVKM. Trimming at V came to 2 bases and at J to 4 bases, leaving 0 bases not matched to a gene. The DNA for the CDR3 is TGTGCCAGCAGTTTACTAGCGGGAGGAGAGACCCAGTACTTC. Translated, it gives CASSLLAGGETQYF.

The chain carries TRBV10-3 and TRBJ2-1; unclear D gene. Per germline, CDR1 ENHRY and CDR2 SYGVKD. Trimming removed 6 bases at V and 3 bases at J, with 18 bases between. The CDR3 has 16 residues. The CDR3 DNA is TGTGCCATCAGCGACCCCGCGCGGATAGTCTACAATGAGCAGTTCTTC. Amino acids: CAISDPARIVYNEQFF.

The rearrangement uses TRBV5-5 and TRBJ2-7; D gene ambiguous. Per germline, CDR1 SGHKS and CDR2 YYEKEE (reference sequence). CDR3 length equals 13 residues. Trimming left V 6 bases short and J 0 bases short, with 10 bases between. The chain's CDR3 is CASIPEDSYEQYF. CDR3 DNA: TGTGCCAGCATCCCAGAGGACTCCTACGAGCAGTACTTC.

The CDR3 protein is CASSLGPSGGGADEQYF. For the CDR3, the DNA is TGTGCCAGCAGCTTAGGCCCGTCGGGCGGGGGGGCAGACGAGCAGTACTTC. The genes are TRBV13 and TRBJ2-7; 9 bases match TRBD2. V gave up 0 bases and J gave up 5 bases; unmatched junction bases: 11. The CDR3 sequence is 17 residues long. Germline V gene sequence: CDR1 PRHDT, CDR2 FYEKMQ (reference sequence). Full variable domain (rest looked up from reference TRBV13 and TRBJ2-7): AAGVIQSPRHLIKEKRETATLKCYPIPRHDTVYWYQQGPGQDPQFLISFYEKMQSDKGSIPDRFSAQQFSDYHSELNMSSLELGDSALYFCASSLGPSGGGADEQYFGPGTRLTVT.